This T cell receptor (beta chain) was recorded in a study of T cells in Graves' hyperthyroidism and ophthalmopathy. Whole-study results and caveats: Blood also held most thyroid clonotypes expanded beyond 0.001.

In its sample, this clonotype was seen a few times. Its cognate antigen is unknown. RNA transcripts provided the source from which TCR beta CDR3 regions were amplified. An initial round of RT-PCR targeting the TCR CDR3 relied on the HTBI primer set. TCRdb recomputed calls from the multiplex PCR reads with MiXCR, one row per CDR3 protein. Among hundreds of thousands of distinct CDR3 sequences listed, 14% were seen once. The length of the CDR3 is 15 residues. The germline V gene has CDR1 DFQATT and CDR2 SNEGSKA (reference sequence). V lost 3 bases and J lost 3; bases outside the gene matches: 10. Exclusion of patients followed from uncontrolled infection, other autoimmune disease, pregnancy or lactation. Diagnosis rested on symptoms, serum thyroxine and TRAb, thyroid ultrasound, and orbital computed tomography.

This sequence joins TRBV20-1 and TRBJ2-7; 8 nucleotides agree with TRBD2. Source material: blood. The TCR sequence derives from a woman between 18 and 29 years old with Graves' hyperthyroidism. The DNA for the CDR3 is TGCAGTGCTAGTCGATCCGGGACTAGTCACTACGAGCAGTACTTC. Amino acids: CSASRSGTSHYEQYF.